One sample yielded the 29 T cell receptor beta chains listed below, sequenced in a study of cytomegalovirus exposure and HLA in healthy donors. The study ran its PCR with 60 Vbeta and 13 Jbeta primers. Clones were read by immunoSEQ multiplex PCR, and TCRdb kept only the in-frame ones, dropping some. The repertoire has some 140,000 clones, approximately 83% of them found once; the top ten carry around 3.1%. The sequenced sample was PBMCs. These receptors were taken from a man in his forties in good health and CMV-seronegative.

This clone was picked up a small number of times. Other DNA sequences in the sample encode the same CDR3. The V gene is TRBV9, the J gene TRBJ2-5; the match to TRBD2 covers 12 bases. V was pared by 3 bases and J by 2 bases, with 5 bases of the junction left unmatched. The CDR3 runs to 16 residues. CDR1 and CDR2 (germline): SGDLS, YYNGEE. CDR3 region: CASSALGTSGQETQYF. In nucleotides, the CDR3 is TGTGCCAGCAGCGCCCTGGGGACTAGCGGGCAAGAGACCCAGTACTTC.

The sample holds one count of this clone. CDR3 in DNA: TGTGCCAGCAGCTTAAGCGGGAGGTACAATGAGCAGTTCTTC. This codes for CASSLSGRYNEQFF. V and J are TRBV11-2 and TRBJ2-1, with 9 bases that match TRBD2. The CDR3 is 14 residues long. Looked up from germline, CDR1 is SGHAT and CDR2 is FQNNGV. J was trimmed by 4 bases and V by 2 bases; bases with no gene match: 0.

The V and J genes are TRBV7-6 and TRBJ2-5; 7 bases agree with TRBD2. The germline V gene has CDR1 SGHVS and CDR2 FNYEAQ. CDR3 size: 14 residues. Trimming cost V 5 bases and J 0 bases; bases outside gene matches: 3. Here the CDR3 reads CASSLGTNQETQYF. CDR3 coding DNA: TGTGCCAGCAGCCTTGGGACTAACCAAGAGACCCAGTACTTC.

In this sample, this clone turned up a few times. Other nucleotide sequences from this sample produce the same CDR3. This chain joins TRBV7-9 and TRBJ1-1; D remains unclear. V shed 3 bases and J shed 0 bases, with 5 bases lying between them. CDR1 is SEHNR, CDR2 FQNEAQ, per germline (reference sequence). This CDR3 has 13 amino acids. The CDR3 nucleotides read TGTGCCAGCAGCTTGAGTCTGAACACTGAAGCTTTCTTT. It specifies CASSLSLNTEAFF.

The chain couples TRBV4-3 to TRBJ2-3; D ambiguous. Trimming stripped 0 bases from V and 1 base from J, with 11 bases between. CDR1 LGHNA and CDR2 YSLEER come from the germline V gene. This CDR3 spans 16 amino acids. For the CDR3, the DNA is TGCGCCAGCAGCCAAGATGCGTCGGGTGGCACAGATACGCAGTATTTT. This encodes CASSQDASGGTDTQYF.

The V gene is TRBV10-3, the J gene TRBJ2-1; D unclear. The CDR3 extends over 14 amino acids. V was cut by 10 bases and J by 0 bases, with 13 bases left in between. Germline CDR1 is ENHRY and CDR2 is SYGVKD. The CDR3: CASDPGVSYNEQFF. The CDR3 region has the DNA TGTGCCAGCGACCCGGGTGTCTCCTACAATGAGCAGTTCTTC.

This clone has a single count. This chain joins TRBV30 and TRBJ2-7; D call uncertain. Trimming removed 3 bases from V and 3 bases from J, with 9 bases in between. Per germline, CDR1 GTSNPN and CDR2 SVGIG (reference sequence). The CDR3 totals 12 residues. CDR3 in amino acids: CAWSRLNYEQYF. In nucleotides, the CDR3 is TGTGCCTGGAGCCGACTGAACTACGAGCAGTACTTC.

V is TRBV25-1 and J is TRBJ1-2, with D unclear. Trimming removed 2 bases from V and 4 bases from J, with 8 bases in between. CDR1 and CDR2 (germline): MGHDK, SYGVNS. This CDR3 is 13 amino acids long. CDR3 coding DNA: TGTGCCAGCAGTGAAGGGAGGGCCTATGGCTACACCTTC. Translated: CASSEGRAYGYTF.

The V and J genes are TRBV25-1 and TRBJ1-2; tentatively, D is TRBD1 (5 bases). CDR1 MGHDK and CDR2 SYGVNS come from the germline V gene. The CDR3 length is 14 residues. Trimming left V 5 bases short and J 2 bases short, with 12 bases between. CDR3 in amino acids: CASSSYQGNYGYTF. DNA for the CDR3: TGTGCCAGCAGTTCTTATCAGGGAAACTATGGCTACACCTTC.

CDR3 sequence reads: CASSFLLVNTEAFF. Written as DNA, the CDR3 is TGTGCCAGCAGTTTCCTCCTTGTGAACACTGAAGCTTTCTTT. The V call is TRBV28, the J call TRBJ1-1; D is ambiguous. V was shortened by 3 bases and J by 0 bases, with 8 bases between the two germline ends. Germline CDR1 is MDHEN and CDR2 is SYDVKM. The CDR3 is 14 amino acids. Complete variable domain (other parts from reference TRBV28 and TRBJ1-1): DVKVTQSSRYLVKRTGEKVFLECVQDMDHENMFWYRQDPGLGLRLIYFSYDVKMKEKGDIPEGYSVSREKKERFSLILESASTNQTSMYLCASSFLLVNTEAFFGQGTRLTVV.

The chain recombines TRBV19 with TRBJ2-1; TRBD2 matches 11 bases. The CDR3 totals 16 residues. With 1 base clipped from V and 4 bases from J, the junction kept 3 bases outside the gene matches. Germline CDR1 is LNHDA and CDR2 is SQIVND (reference sequence). DNA of the CDR3: TGTGCCAGTAGTATAGGACTAGCGGGACTGTACAATGAGCAGTTCTTC. Translated, it gives CASSIGLAGLYNEQFF.

This clone has a single count. This chain joins TRBV11-2 and TRBJ2-3; 10 nucleotides agree with TRBD2. The V gene's germline CDR1 is SGHAT and CDR2 FQNNGV. The CDR3 has 19 residues. Germline trimming cut 5 bases from V and 5 bases from J; bases unmatched to any gene: 19. The CDR3 coding sequence is TGTGCCAGCAGCCCCCAGAAAGATACTAGCGGGGTGGAGGAAGATACGCAGTATTTT. Its translation is CASSPQKDTSGVEEDTQYF.

This chain links TRBV7-6 with TRBJ2-5; D unclear. Per germline, CDR1 SGHVS and CDR2 FNYEAQ. The CDR3 runs 13 residues. Trimming took 0 bases from V and 5 from J, leaving 7 bases between them. The CDR3 nucleotides are TGTGCCAGCAGCTTAGCGGTTCGGGAGACCCAGTACTTC. As protein: CASSLAVRETQYF.

The chain carries TRBV27 and TRBJ2-7, with D tentatively TRBD2 (6 bases). Germline V lookup: CDR1 MNHEY, CDR2 SMNVEV (reference sequence). V was pared by 3 bases and J by 6 bases, with 12 bases between. The CDR3 totals 13 residues. The CDR3 nucleotides read TGTGCCAGCAGTTTCGGGGTGCGGGGCGAGCAGTACTTC. Encoded protein: CASSFGVRGEQYF.

The chain couples TRBV6-6 to TRBJ1-5, with TRBD1 identical over 7 bases. Unmatched junction bases numbered 8, after V lost 6 bases and J lost 0 bases. CDR1 is MNHNY, CDR2 SVGAGI, per germline (reference sequence). The CDR3 sequence is 16 residues long. The CDR3 DNA is TGTGCCAGCAGCCGAACAGGGGCGAATAGCAATCAGCCCCAGCATTTT. This encodes CASSRTGANSNQPQHF.

The rearrangement links TRBV30 to TRBJ2-6; D unresolved. CDR1 GTSNPN and CDR2 SVGIG come from the germline V gene (reference sequence). V lost 6 bases to trimming and J lost 4 bases, with 7 bases between them. This CDR3 has 12 residues. In DNA, the CDR3 is TGTGCCTGCCCGCTAGGGGCCAACGTCCTGACTTTC. It is translated as CACPLGANVLTF.

This clone has only one observation. The chain has TRBV19 and TRBJ2-7, with 7 bases fitting TRBD1. Trimming cost V 5 bases and J 6 bases; bases outside gene matches: 4. There are 12 residues in the CDR3. Germline V gene data show CDR1 as LNHDA and CDR2 as SQIVND (reference sequence). CDR3 protein: CASSAYRGEQYF. The CDR3 DNA follows: TGTGCCAGTAGTGCCTACAGGGGCGAGCAGTACTTC.

To note about this clone: Its ends do not fully match the called genes, so a read error is possible. The J gene is TRBJ1-3, the V gene TRBV2; 8 bases are a match to TRBD1. The CDR3 spans 19 residues. Germline loops: CDR1 SNHLY, CDR2 FYNNEI. CDR3 loop: CASSEWVRQGASQGNTIYF. Written as DNA, the CDR3 is TGTGCCAGCAGTGAATGGGTTCGGCAGGGGGCCTCGCAAGGAAACACCATATACTTT.

This sequence joins TRBV6-5 and TRBJ2-5; no clear D. With 2 bases removed from V and 4 bases from J, the gap between germline ends came to 5 bases. CDR3 length: 12 residues. Germline-derived CDR1 and CDR2 are MNHEY and SVGAGI. The CDR3 spells CASSYERETQYF. The DNA of the CDR3 is TGTGCCAGCAGTTACGAGAGAGAGACCCAGTACTTC.

The chain couples TRBV5-1 to TRBJ2-3; 7 positions match TRBD2. The V segment lost 2 bases and the J segment 5 bases; nucleotides outside the gene matches: 8. This CDR3 is built from 15 residues. CDR1 and CDR2 (germline): SGHRS, YFSETQ. CDR3 amino acids: CASSFVGGSEDTQYF. CDR3 DNA sequence: TGCGCCAGCAGCTTCGTGGGAGGGTCCGAAGATACGCAGTATTTT. The entire variable domain, with the rest obtained from reference TRBV5-1 and TRBJ2-3, is as follows: KAGVTQTPRYLIKTRGQQVTLSCSPISGHRSVSWYQQTPGQGLQFLFEYFSETQRNKGNFPGRFSGRQFSNSRSEMNVSTLELGDSALYLCASSFVGGSEDTQYFGPGTRLTVL.

J is TRBJ2-5 and V is TRBV7-3; TRBD2 is a possible D gene (5 bases). The CDR3 covers 15 residues. Per germline, CDR1 SGHTA and CDR2 FQGTGA. V was cut by 0 bases and J by 4 bases, with 12 bases left in between. CDR3 nucleotides: TGTGCCAGCAGCTTAACGGGCGGGTCCGGAGAGACCCAGTACTTC. Translating gives CASSLTGGSGETQYF.

The chain employs TRBV5-1 and TRBJ2-1; tentative D call: TRBD1 (6 bases). CDR3 length: 14 residues. The germline V gene encodes CDR1 SGHRS and CDR2 YFSETQ. Trimming removed 4 bases at V and 5 bases at J, with 13 bases between. CDR3 sequence reads: CASSHDRPDNEQFF. Written as DNA, the CDR3 is TGCGCCAGCAGCCACGACAGGCCCGACAATGAGCAGTTCTTC.

The rearrangement links TRBV2 to TRBJ1-5; D gene unclear. This CDR3 contains 16 residues. Germline V gene sequence: CDR1 SNHLY, CDR2 FYNNEI. V was cut by 2 bases and J by 2 bases, with 13 bases left in between. The CDR3 loop reads CASSETLVTGNQPQHF. The CDR3 nucleotides read TGTGCCAGCAGTGAAACGTTGGTTACGGGCAATCAGCCCCAGCATTTT.

This clone was recorded a few times. V and J are TRBV30 and TRBJ2-1; D is undetermined. The CDR3 runs to 11 residues. The germline V gene has CDR1 GTSNPN and CDR2 SVGIG (reference sequence). V lost 4 bases and J lost 8, with 9 bases in between. CDR3 DNA: TGTGCCTGGACTAGGTTTGATGAGCAGTTCTTC. Translating gives CAWTRFDEQFF.

The V call is TRBV4-1, the J call TRBJ2-7; 14 bases map to TRBD2. The CDR3 is made up of 17 amino acids. Trimming cost V 3 bases and J 2 bases; bases outside gene matches: 6. The germline V gene encodes CDR1 MGHRA and CDR2 YSYEKL. CDR3 bases: TGCGCCAGCAGCCAGAGACTAGCGGGAGGGGGGCCCTACGAGCAGTACTTC. As protein: CASSQRLAGGGPYEQYF.

V and J are TRBV5-6 and TRBJ2-7, with D unclear. This CDR3 contains 11 residues. Between the trimmed V and J ends, which lost 0 bases and 7 bases, there was a span of 5 bases. CDR1 SGHDT and CDR2 YYEEEE come from the germline V gene. The CDR3 sequence is CASSLAGEQYF. CDR3 DNA sequence: TGTGCCAGCAGCTTGGCCGGTGAGCAGTACTTC.

This clone was observed once. The chain links TRBV7-3 to TRBJ2-7; TRBD1 aligns across 10 bases. CDR1 is SGHTA and CDR2 is FQGTGA in the germline V gene. This CDR3 is built from 15 residues. V dropped 6 bases and J dropped 3; count of bases not matched to a gene: 8. CDR3 in DNA: TGTGCCAGCAGACTTATGGGGACAGGGGACTACGAGCAGTACTTC. It encodes CASRLMGTGDYEQYF.

The chain links TRBV5-1 to TRBJ1-5, with TRBD1 as a possible D gene (6 bases). This CDR3 region has 13 residues. Germline CDR1 is SGHRS and CDR2 is YFSETQ. V was pared by 7 bases and J by 6 bases, with 14 bases between. CDR3 nucleotide sequence: TGCGCCAGCGTAAAACAGGGTCGTCAGCCCCAGCATTTT. Amino acids: CASVKQGRQPQHF.

This chain links TRBV7-2 with TRBJ1-4; TRBD1 agrees at 7 bases. Germline values: CDR1 SGHTA, CDR2 FQGNSA. The V gene end was trimmed by 5 bases and the J gene end by 5 bases; junction bases not matched to a gene: 8. The CDR3 runs 15 residues. CDR3 amino acids: CASSPRDRQNEKLFF. CDR3 nucleotide sequence: TGTGCCAGCAGCCCCCGGGACAGACAAAATGAAAAACTGTTTTTT.